The TCR beta chain described here comes from a study of blood T cell repertoires in COVID-19. Study-level information: Specimens from acute and convalescent COVID-19 originated in the United States, Italy and Spain.

The germline V gene encodes CDR1 SGDLS and CDR2 YYNGEE. CDR3 length: 16 residues. Trimming removed 4 bases at V and 2 bases at J, with 17 bases between. Enrollees, roughly 18 to 90 years old, lived in about two dozen US areas. Authors' processing steps: Amplified reference gene primers provided the basis for estimating nucleated cell counts. Only in-frame clones appear in the TCRdb table, and some are missing; sequencing was by immunoSEQ multiplex PCR. V, J and clone size derive from that table, while D and trimming were established from the DNA sequence. The sample lists some 200,000 clones; around 86% were seen once.

The source material was PBMCs or T cells enriched from blood (not recorded which). The origin of this receptor is a woman aged 35 to 49 with acute COVID-19. The rearrangement joins TRBV9 to TRBJ2-3; TRBD2 might be the D (7 bases). The CDR3 loop is CASSSRAGATTDTQYF. CDR3 DNA: TGTGCCAGCAGCTCGCGTGCGGGGGCCACCACAGATACGCAGTATTTT.